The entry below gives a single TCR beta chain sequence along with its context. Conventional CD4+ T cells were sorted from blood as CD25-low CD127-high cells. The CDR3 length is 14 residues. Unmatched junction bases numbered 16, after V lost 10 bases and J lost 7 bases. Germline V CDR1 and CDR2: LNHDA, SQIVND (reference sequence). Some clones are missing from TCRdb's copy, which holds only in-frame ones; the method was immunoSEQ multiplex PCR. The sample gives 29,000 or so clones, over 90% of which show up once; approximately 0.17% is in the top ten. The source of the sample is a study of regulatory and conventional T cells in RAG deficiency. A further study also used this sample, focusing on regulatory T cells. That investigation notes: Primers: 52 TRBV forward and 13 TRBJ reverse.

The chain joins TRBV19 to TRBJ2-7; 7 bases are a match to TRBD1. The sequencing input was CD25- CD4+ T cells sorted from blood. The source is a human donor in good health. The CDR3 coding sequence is TGTGCCACCTCCCCCGGGACAGAGTCGTGGGAGCAGTACTTC. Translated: CATSPGTESWEQYF.